This T cell receptor beta chain derives from a study of shared clonotypes between healthy human individuals. Profiling relied on immunoSEQ multiplex PCR, and the TCRdb table lists in-frame clones only, not all of them. The sample records about a million clones, roughly 80% being singletons. The CDR3 spans 15 residues. J lost 4 bases, V lost 8 bases, and 11 bases had no gene match. Germline V gene lookup returns CDR1 MNHNY and CDR2 SVGAGI (reference sequence). The study, taken as a whole, reports: Naive subsets generally had larger estimated richness than memory subsets.

Regarding this clone: The antigen is unknown.

The source of this sequence is a man between 18 and 29 years old in good health. Some clones in this sample may be carry-over from other donors' samples. The rearrangement uses TRBV6-6 and TRBJ1-2; TRBD1 agrees at 9 bases. The sequenced sample was memory CD4+ T cells from PBMCs. Subset described: CD45RA-negative fraction. The CDR3 reads CASDDTGGGSYGYTF. The CDR3 region has the DNA TGTGCCAGCGACGACACAGGGGGCGGTAGCTATGGCTACACCTTC.